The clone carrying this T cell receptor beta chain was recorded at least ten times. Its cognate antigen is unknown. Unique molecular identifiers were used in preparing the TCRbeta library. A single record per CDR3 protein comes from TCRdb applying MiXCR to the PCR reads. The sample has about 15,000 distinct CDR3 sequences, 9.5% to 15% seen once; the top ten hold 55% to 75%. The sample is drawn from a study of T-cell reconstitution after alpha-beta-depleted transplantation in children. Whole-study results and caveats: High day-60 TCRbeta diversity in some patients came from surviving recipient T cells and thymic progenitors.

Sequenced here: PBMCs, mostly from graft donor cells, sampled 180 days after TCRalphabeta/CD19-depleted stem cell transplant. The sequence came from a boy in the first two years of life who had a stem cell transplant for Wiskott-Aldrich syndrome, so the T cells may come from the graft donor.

CDR3 region: CASSQGVAGPQETQYF. In DNA form, the CDR3 reads TGTGCCAGCAGCCAAGGGGTAGCGGGGCCCCAAGAGACCCAGTACTTC. This sequence joins TRBV4-2 and TRBJ2-5; TRBD2 matches at 8 bases. The CDR3 runs to 16 residues. Trimming removed 1 base from V and 1 base from J; junction bases left unmatched: 5. CDR1 and CDR2 from the germline V gene are LGHNA and YNFKEQ.